These T cell receptor beta chains were read from a single sample in a study of cytomegalovirus exposure and HLA in healthy donors. Using immunoSEQ multiplex PCR, the repertoire was profiled, and TCRdb retains in-frame clones only, with some absent. Altogether approximately 150,000 clones are present, roughly 80% being singletons, with the ten largest covering around 7.7%. The sample comprised PBMCs. The receptors originated from a woman between 25 and 40 years old in good health and CMV-seropositive. CDR3s include the opening cysteine and the closing phenylalanine or tryptophan. A D gene is named only where the DNA matches it firmly. Clone size is stated in some rows and not others, as once, few, many or a class when expanded.

V	J	D	size	DNA	CDR3
TRBV5-1	TRBJ2-3	TRBD2	few	TGCGCCAGCAGCTTCCGGGGGGGGGCAGCAGATACGCAGTATTTT	CASSFRGGAADTQYF
TRBV18	TRBJ2-7	NA	NA	TGTGCCAGCTCACCTGCTGATAGAAGACGGAGTTTC	CASSPADRRRSF
TRBV7-2	TRBJ1-2	NA	NA	TGTGCCAGCAGCTTAGCGTCGGTTGGCTACACCTTC	CASSLASVGYTF
TRBV5-1	TRBJ2-1	NA	NA	TGCGCCAGCAGCTTAGGGGGGGCCTACAATGAGCAGTTCTTC	CASSLGGAYNEQFF
TRBV30	TRBJ2-5	TRBD2	NA	TGTGCCTTAACCCTGACTAGCGGGGGTGGGGAGCAGTACTTC	CALTLTSGGGEQYF
TRBV28	TRBJ1-2	TRBD1	NA	TGTGCCAGCAGCCCAGGACAGGGCTACTATGGCTACACCTTC	CASSPGQGYYGYTF
TRBV5-4	TRBJ2-1	TRBD2	NA	TGTGCCAGCAGCTTGGGACTAGCGGAGTCCTACAATGAGCAGTTCTTC	CASSLGLAESYNEQFF
TRBV6-1	TRBJ2-1	NA	NA	TGTGCCAGCAGCCGATTGGACGGGGTCAATGAGCAGTTCTTC	CASSRLDGVNEQFF
TRBV19	TRBJ1-1	TRBD1	NA	TGTGCCAGTAACAACCGGGACAGGGCATTGAACACTGAAGCTTTCTTT	CASNNRDRALNTEAFF
TRBV4-2	TRBJ1-2	TRBD1	NA	TGTGCCAGCAGCCAGGCAACCGGGACAGGGTTTGACTATGGCTACACCTTC	CASSQATGTGFDYGYTF
TRBV7-3	TRBJ1-1	NA	NA	TGTGCCAGCAGCGTAGGGGTTGGCGGTTACACTGAAGCTTTCTTT	CASSVGVGGYTEAFF
TRBV7-9	TRBJ1-1	NA	NA	TGTTCCAGCAGCTTCCAGGGGAACACTGAAGCTTTCTTT	CSSSFQGNTEAFF
TRBV4-1	TRBJ1-6	NA	few	TGCGCCAGCAGCCAAGATCCCCAGCCACGGAGGTCTTCACCCCTCCACTTT	CASSQDPQPRRSSPLHF
TRBV4-2	TRBJ1-5	NA	NA	TGTGCCAGCAGCCAAGATAATGGGGAGGGGAATCAGCCCCAGCATTTT	CASSQDNGEGNQPQHF
TRBV6-6	TRBJ2-5	NA	NA	TGTGCCAGCAGTCGACCCCGGGTCCCAGGGGAGACCCAGTACTTC	CASSRPRVPGETQYF
TRBV28	TRBJ1-2	TRBD1	once	TGTGCCAGCAGTTGGGGACAGGGGGCGCTGGGCTACACCTTC	CASSWGQGALGYTF
TRBV19	TRBJ2-1	TRBD2	NA	TGTGCCAGTAGTATAGTTAATAGCGGGGTTCCCGGGGATGAGCAGTTCTTC	CASSIVNSGVPGDEQFF
TRBV4-2	TRBJ1-6	TRBD1	NA	TGTGCCAGCAGCCCTGGGGGACAGATAATTAGCTCCTATAATTCACCCCTCCACTTT	CASSPGGQIISSYNSPLHF
TRBV9	TRBJ2-7	NA	NA	TGTGCCAGCAGCGTAGGAAACCGGCCGACATCAACGTACGAGCAGTACTTC	CASSVGNRPTSTYEQYF
TRBV18	TRBJ2-5	TRBD1	few	TGTGCCAGCTCACCACTGGGACAGGGGCCGGAGACCCAGTACTTC	CASSPLGQGPETQYF
TRBV7-3	TRBJ2-7	NA	NA	TGTGCCAGCAGTTTTGACAGGTTCTCCTACGAGCAGTACTTC	CASSFDRFSYEQYF
TRBV15	TRBJ2-1	TRBD2	few	TGTGCCACCAGCAGAGGCGGACTAGCGGGGGTTGAGCAGTTCTTC	CATSRGGLAGVEQFF
TRBV7-3	TRBJ2-3	NA	NA	TGTGCCAGCAGCTTACGGGGGGCCGATACGCAGTATTTT	CASSLRGADTQYF
TRBV7-2	TRBJ1-5	NA	NA	TGTGCCAGCAGCTTATCCCCGGGGGGGTGGATCGGCAATCAGCCCCAGCATTTT	CASSLSPGGWIGNQPQHF
TRBV29-1	TRBJ1-2	TRBD1	NA	TGCAGCGTTGCACAGGGGTGGACTAACTATGGCTACACCTTC	CSVAQGWTNYGYTF
TRBV11-2	TRBJ2-1	TRBD2	NA	TGTGCCAGCAGCTTACGACCGGGACTAGCAGAAAGGGAGCAGTTCTTC	CASSLRPGLAEREQFF
TRBV9	TRBJ2-3	TRBD2	NA	TGTGCCAGCAGCCCATTAGCGGGTGGCCCAGATACGCAGTATTTT	CASSPLAGGPDTQYF
TRBV9	TRBJ1-2	TRBD1	NA	TGTGCCAGCAGCGCCCCCGGACAGGGAATTCCTAACTATGGCTACACCTTC	CASSAPGQGIPNYGYTF
TRBV29-1	TRBJ2-1	TRBD1	NA	TGCAGCGTTGAGGCAGGGGGCTACAATGAGCAGTTCTTC	CSVEAGGYNEQFF
TRBV5-1	TRBJ2-5	TRBD2	NA	TGCGCCAGCAGCTCTTCCGGGACTAGCGGGGAGACCCAGTACTTC	CASSSSGTSGETQYF
TRBV29-1	TRBJ2-7	TRBD1	NA	TGCAGCGCCTTGGACAGGGATAGGTCGGGTTACGAGCAGTACTTC	CSALDRDRSGYEQYF
TRBV7-2	TRBJ2-7	NA	NA	TGTGCCAGCAGCTTAATGGCTCTAGCGTCCTCCTACGAGCAGTACTTC	CASSLMALASSYEQYF
TRBV6-5	TRBJ1-5	TRBD1	NA	TGTGCCAGCAGCTCCGGACAGGGGCCAGCCGGGCAGCATTTT	CASSSGQGPAGQHF
TRBV4-2	TRBJ1-3	NA	NA	TGTGCCAGCAGCCAAATGGCGGCATCCAACTCTGGAAACACCATATATTTT	CASSQMAASNSGNTIYF
TRBV4-3	TRBJ1-1	TRBD1	NA	TGCGCCAGCAGCCGAGGGACAGGGATATTGGACACTGAAGCTTTCTTT	CASSRGTGILDTEAFF
TRBV21-1	TRBJ1-2	NA	NA	TGTGCCAGCAGCCACCAGGGCCCCCTTGTCGGCTACACCTTC	CASSHQGPLVGYTF
TRBV19	TRBJ1-1	TRBD1	NA	TGTGCCAGTAGGAGAGACAGGGGAGGTGTGAACACTGAAGCTTTCTTT	CASRRDRGGVNTEAFF
TRBV5-1	TRBJ2-1	NA	few	TGCGCCAGCAGCTTGGTTCCGAGTAAATCCTACAATGAGCAGTTCTTC	CASSLVPSKSYNEQFF
TRBV2	TRBJ2-4	TRBD2	NA	TGTGCCAGCAGCTCAAGCGGGGGGGCTGCCAAAAACATTCAGTACTTC	CASSSSGGAAKNIQYF
TRBV7-9	TRBJ2-5	TRBD1	NA	TGTGCCAGCAAGAGGACAGGGACAAAAGAGACCCAGTACTTC	CASKRTGTKETQYF
TRBV7-9	TRBJ1-1	NA	NA	TGTTCCAGCAGTTTAAAGGGGGGGGACTCGGGAACTGAAGCTTTCTTT	CSSSLKGGDSGTEAFF
TRBV7-2	TRBJ1-5	TRBD1	NA	TGTGCCAGCAGCTTCGACAGGGAAAATCAGCCCCAGCATTTT	CASSFDRENQPQHF
TRBV6-4	TRBJ2-1	TRBD2	few	TGTGCCAGCAGTTCGACTAGCGGGGCACCTAATGAGCAGTTCTTC	CASSSTSGAPNEQFF
TRBV7-3	TRBJ2-5	NA	few	TGTGCCAGCAGCCCAGGGTCCCTGCCAGAGACCCAGTACTTC	CASSPGSLPETQYF
TRBV5-5	TRBJ1-1	NA	once	TGTGCCAGCAGCTTCCTGGACAGTTACACTGAAGCTTTCTTT	CASSFLDSYTEAFF
TRBV7-3	TRBJ2-6	NA	few	TGTGCCAGCAGCCCCTCGTTGCGCCGCTCTGGGGCCAACGTCCTGACTTTC	CASSPSLRRSGANVLTF
TRBV19	TRBJ1-3	NA	NA	TGTGCCAGTAGTATCCGACGCGAGGTTAGGAACACCATATATTTT	CASSIRREVRNTIYF
TRBV9	TRBJ2-3	TRBD2	once	TGTGCCAGCAGCGTAGAACCTAGCGGGGGGGTAAGGTTAGATACGCAGTATTTT	CASSVEPSGGVRLDTQYF
TRBV5-4	TRBJ1-2	NA	NA	TGTGCCAGCAGCTTAGGAGGGTACTATGGCTACACCTTC	CASSLGGYYGYTF
TRBV7-7	TRBJ2-5	TRBD2	NA	TGTGCCAGCAGCTTCGGGGGGGCGAGGCAAGAGACCCAGTACTTC	CASSFGGARQETQYF
TRBV7-2	TRBJ2-1	TRBD1	NA	TGTGCCACCAGACGGACAGGGGGAGTGAATGAGCAGTTCTTC	CATRRTGGVNEQFF
TRBV6-5	TRBJ1-1	NA	NA	TGTGCCAGCAGTTCCTACCAGGGAGGGGACACTGAAGCTTTCTTT	CASSSYQGGDTEAFF
TRBV25-1	TRBJ2-5	NA	NA	TGTGCCAGCAGAGGACTGTACCAAGAGACCCAGTACTTC	CASRGLYQETQYF